Included here is one TCR beta chain sequence, with context. Its specific antigen is unknown. No base qualities exist here, and no much larger clone lies one base off it. The donors belonged to the validation cohort of about 110 subjects, which was separate from the approximately 700-subject first cohort. This sample is drawn from a study of cytomegalovirus exposure and HLA in healthy donors (dated by TCRdb to 2016 to 2017). In terms of the full investigation: A later analysis indicated that the 130 or so validation repertoires were generated on the platform also employed for the approximately 700 repertoires of the first cohort. The study aimed to test whether signatures of past pathogen exposure could be identified by cataloging public T cell receptors. Besides the first cohort of around 670 subjects, a separate validation cohort made up of 120 different subjects was used. To predict cytomegalovirus infection status, the study brought together high-throughput TCR immunosequencing, statistical association of individual TCRs with disease status, and machine learning. The paper as a whole reports these results and caveats: The classifier was reported to diagnose cytomegalovirus status with high specificity and sensitivity in both the original cohort and the validation cohort. In a later analysis, TCRs clustered in the first cohort were found to also tend to co-occur in the roughly 120 validation repertoires, with 90% to 95% of cluster scores above 0. According to the authors, the approach could potentially be generalized to other disease states and immunological phenotypes. In vitro tests confirmed that a few of the cytomegalovirus-associated TCR beta chains recognize cytomegalovirus antigens. While some public TCRs were present in many individuals, most TCR sequences turned up only very rarely across donors. All 120 or so repertoires were used to score co-occurrence in the validation cohort in a later analysis, because that analysis had no HLA typing for the cohort. In the study, 150 to 200 TCR beta chains were listed as associated with cytomegalovirus.

The library was produced with the immunoSEQ multiplex PCR assay. Per the authors' processing: To diagnose cytomegalovirus status from the catalog of TCR beta chain sequences, a statistical classification framework was built. Held by TCRdb, this immuneACCESS table contains in-frame sequences only and omits some clones. Under half of the omission traces to an unresolved V gene where checked; the cause of the rest is unknown. V and J calls and clone size are given by that table; D and trimming were obtained from the DNA. The sample table shows roughly 58,000 clones, and 75% to 95% are seen once. The ten largest make up about 3.1% of the sample. The sequenced sample consisted of PBMCs. The sequence derives from a man aged 18 to 29 in good health and CMV-seronegative.

The CDR3 corresponds to CASSETPTGGDGYTF. The base sequence is TGTGCCAGCAGTGAAACCCCGACAGGGGGCGATGGCTACACCTTC. In this chain, TRBV2 is recombined with TRBJ1-2, with TRBD1 identical over 10 junction bases. From its cysteine to its phenylalanine, the CDR3 spans 15 amino acids. Only the CDR3 DNA stays, 45 bases, in frame from base 1. The germline V gene sets CDR1 to SNHLY and CDR2 to FYNNEI. Trimming removed 2 bases from V and 6 bases from J; the gene matches leave 6 bases unexplained.